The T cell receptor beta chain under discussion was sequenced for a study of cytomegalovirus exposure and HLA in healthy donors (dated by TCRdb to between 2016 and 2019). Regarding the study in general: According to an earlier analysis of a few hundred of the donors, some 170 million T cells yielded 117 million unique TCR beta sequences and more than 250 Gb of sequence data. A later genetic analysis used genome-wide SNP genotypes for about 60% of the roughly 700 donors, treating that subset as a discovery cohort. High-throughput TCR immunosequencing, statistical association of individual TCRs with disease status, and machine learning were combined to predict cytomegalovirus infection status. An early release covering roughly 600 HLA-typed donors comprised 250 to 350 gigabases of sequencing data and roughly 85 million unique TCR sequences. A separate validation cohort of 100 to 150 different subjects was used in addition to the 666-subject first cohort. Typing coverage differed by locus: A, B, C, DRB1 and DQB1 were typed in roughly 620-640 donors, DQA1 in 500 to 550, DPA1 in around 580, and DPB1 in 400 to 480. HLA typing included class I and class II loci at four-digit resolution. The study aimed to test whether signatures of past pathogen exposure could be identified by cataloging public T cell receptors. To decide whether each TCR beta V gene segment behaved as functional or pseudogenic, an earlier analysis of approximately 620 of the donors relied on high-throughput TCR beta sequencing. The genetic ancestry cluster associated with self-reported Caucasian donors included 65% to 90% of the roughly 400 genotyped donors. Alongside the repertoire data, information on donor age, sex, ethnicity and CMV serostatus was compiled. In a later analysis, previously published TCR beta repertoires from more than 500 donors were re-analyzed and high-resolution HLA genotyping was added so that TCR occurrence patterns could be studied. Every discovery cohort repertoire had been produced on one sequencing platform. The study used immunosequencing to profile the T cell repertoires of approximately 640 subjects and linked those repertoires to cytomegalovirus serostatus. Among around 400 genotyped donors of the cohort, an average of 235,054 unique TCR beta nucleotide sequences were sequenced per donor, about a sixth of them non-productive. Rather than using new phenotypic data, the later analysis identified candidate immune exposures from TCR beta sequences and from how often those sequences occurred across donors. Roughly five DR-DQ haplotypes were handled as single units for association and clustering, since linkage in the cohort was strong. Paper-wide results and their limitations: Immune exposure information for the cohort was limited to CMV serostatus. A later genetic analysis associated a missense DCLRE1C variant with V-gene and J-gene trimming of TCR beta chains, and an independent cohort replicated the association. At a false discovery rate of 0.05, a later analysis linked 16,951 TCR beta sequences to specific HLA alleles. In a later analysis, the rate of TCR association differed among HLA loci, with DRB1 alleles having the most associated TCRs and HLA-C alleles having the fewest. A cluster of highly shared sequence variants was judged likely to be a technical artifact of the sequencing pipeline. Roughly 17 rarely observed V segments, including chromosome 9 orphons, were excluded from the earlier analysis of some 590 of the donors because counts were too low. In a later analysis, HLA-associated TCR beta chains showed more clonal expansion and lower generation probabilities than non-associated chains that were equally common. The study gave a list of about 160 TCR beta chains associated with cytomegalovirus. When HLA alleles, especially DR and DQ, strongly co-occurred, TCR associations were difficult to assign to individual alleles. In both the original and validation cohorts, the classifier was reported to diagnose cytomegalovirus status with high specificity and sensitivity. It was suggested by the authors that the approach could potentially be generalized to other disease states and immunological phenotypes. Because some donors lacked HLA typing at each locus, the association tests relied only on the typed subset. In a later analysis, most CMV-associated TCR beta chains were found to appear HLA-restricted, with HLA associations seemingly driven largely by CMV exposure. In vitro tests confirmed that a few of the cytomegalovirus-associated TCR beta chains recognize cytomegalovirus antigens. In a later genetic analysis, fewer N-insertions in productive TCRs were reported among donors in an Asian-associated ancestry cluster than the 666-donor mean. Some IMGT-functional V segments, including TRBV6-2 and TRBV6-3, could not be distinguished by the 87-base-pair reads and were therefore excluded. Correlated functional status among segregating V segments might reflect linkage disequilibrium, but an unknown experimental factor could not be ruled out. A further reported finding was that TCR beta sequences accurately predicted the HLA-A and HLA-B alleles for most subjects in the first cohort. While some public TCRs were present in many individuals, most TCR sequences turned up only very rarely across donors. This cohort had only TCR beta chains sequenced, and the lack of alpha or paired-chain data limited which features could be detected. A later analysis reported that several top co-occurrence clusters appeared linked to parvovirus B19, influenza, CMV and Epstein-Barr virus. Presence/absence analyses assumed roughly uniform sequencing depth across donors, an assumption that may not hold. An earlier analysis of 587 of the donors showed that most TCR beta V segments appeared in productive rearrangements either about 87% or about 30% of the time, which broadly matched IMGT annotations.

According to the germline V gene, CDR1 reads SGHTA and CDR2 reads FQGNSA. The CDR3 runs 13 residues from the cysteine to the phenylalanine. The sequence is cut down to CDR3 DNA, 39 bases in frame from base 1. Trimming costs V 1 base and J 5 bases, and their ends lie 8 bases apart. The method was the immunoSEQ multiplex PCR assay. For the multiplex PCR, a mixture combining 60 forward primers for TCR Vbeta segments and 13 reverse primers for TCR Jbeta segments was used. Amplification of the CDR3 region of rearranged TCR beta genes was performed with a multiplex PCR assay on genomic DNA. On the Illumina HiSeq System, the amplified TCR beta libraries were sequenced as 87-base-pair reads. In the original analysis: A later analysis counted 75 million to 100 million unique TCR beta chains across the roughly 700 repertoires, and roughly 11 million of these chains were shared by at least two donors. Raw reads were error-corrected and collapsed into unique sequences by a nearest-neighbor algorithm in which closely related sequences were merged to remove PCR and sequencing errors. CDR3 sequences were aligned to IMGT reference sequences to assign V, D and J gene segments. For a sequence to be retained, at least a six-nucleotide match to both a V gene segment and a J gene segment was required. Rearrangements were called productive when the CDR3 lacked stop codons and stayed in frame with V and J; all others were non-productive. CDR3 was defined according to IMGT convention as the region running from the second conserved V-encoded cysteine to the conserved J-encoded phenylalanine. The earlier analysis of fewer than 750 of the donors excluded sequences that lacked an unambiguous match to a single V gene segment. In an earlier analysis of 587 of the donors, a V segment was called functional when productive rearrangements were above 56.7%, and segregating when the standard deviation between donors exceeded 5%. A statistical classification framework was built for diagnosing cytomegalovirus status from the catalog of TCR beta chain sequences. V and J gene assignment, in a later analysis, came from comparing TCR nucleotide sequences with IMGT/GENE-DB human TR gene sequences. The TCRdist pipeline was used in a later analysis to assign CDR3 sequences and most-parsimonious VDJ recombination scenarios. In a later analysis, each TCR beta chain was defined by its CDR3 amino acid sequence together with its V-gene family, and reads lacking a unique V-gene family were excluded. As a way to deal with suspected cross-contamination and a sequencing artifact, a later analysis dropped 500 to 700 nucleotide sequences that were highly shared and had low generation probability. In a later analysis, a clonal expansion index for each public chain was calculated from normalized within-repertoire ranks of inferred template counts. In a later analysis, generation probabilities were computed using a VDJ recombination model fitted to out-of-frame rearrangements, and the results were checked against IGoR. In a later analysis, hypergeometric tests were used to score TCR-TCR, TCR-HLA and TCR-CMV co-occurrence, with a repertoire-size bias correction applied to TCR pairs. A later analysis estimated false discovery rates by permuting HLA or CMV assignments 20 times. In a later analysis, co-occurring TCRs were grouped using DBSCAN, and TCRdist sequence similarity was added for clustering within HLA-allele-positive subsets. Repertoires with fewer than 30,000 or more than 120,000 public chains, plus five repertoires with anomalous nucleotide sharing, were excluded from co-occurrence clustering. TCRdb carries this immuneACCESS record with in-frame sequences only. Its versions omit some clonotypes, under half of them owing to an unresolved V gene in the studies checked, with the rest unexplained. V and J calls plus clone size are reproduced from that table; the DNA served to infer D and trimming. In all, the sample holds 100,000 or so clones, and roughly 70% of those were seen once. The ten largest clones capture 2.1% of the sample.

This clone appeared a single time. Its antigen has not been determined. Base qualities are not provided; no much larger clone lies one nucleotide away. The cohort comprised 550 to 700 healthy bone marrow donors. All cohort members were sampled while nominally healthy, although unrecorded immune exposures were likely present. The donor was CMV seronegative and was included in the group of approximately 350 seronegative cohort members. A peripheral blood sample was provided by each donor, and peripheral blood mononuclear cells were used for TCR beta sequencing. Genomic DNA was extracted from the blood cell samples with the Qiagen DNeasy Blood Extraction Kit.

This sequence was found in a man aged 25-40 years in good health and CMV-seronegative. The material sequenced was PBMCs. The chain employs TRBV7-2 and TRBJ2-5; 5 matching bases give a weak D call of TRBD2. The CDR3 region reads CASSLGERETQYF. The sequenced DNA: TGTGCCAGCAGCTTAGGGGAGAGGGAGACCCAGTACTTC.